This T cell receptor (beta chain) is drawn from a study of CD8+CD57+ T cells in acquired aplastic anemia. About the research overall: Sorted CD4+ plus CD8+ cells gave DNA averaging around 3 ug.

The patients chosen for sequencing had shown expansion of CD8+CD57+ cells (detected by flow cytometry). The study's findings and limits: Common to patients and controls were twenty-nine CD8+ CDR3 sequences. Patients versus controls showed no significant CD8+ Simpson's diversity difference.

This clonotype was counted many times. Antigen specificity is unknown. This CDR3 comprises 14 residues. Between the trimmed V and J ends, which lost 5 bases and 3 bases, there was a span of 16 bases. The germline V gene encodes CDR1 DFQATT and CDR2 SNEGSKA (reference sequence). Investigators profiled TCR beta VDJ and CDR3 from genomic DNA template. TCRdb fed the reads into MiXCR, producing one record per CDR3 protein. There are hundreds of thousands of distinct CDR3 sequences in the sample; about a third occur only once, and less than 0.85% lies in the top ten. Sequencing was carried out using sorted CD4+, CD8+, or CD8+CD57+ T cells (not recorded which) from PBMCs. This chain links TRBV20-1 with TRBJ1-1; D unclear. The sequence was obtained from a human donor with aplastic anemia. As DNA, the CDR3 is TGCAGTGCTGGACTCCCCACGCTCGACACTGAAGCTTTCTTT. It is translated as CSAGLPTLDTEAFF.